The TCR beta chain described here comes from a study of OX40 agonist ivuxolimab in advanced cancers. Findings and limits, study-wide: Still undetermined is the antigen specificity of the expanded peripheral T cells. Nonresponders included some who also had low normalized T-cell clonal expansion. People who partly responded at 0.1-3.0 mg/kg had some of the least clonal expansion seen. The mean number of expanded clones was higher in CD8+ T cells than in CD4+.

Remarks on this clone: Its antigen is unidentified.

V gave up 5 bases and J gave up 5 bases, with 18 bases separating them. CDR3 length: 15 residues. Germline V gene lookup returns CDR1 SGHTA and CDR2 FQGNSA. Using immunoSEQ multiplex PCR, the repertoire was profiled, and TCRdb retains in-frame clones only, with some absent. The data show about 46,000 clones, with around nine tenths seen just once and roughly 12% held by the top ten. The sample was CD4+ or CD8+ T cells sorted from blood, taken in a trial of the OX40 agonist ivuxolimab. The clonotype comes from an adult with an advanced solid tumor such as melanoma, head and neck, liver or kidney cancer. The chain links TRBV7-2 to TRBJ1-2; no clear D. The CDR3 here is CASSESGPFKYGYTF. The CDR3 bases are TGTGCCAGCAGCGAATCCGGTCCGTTCAAATATGGCTACACCTTC.